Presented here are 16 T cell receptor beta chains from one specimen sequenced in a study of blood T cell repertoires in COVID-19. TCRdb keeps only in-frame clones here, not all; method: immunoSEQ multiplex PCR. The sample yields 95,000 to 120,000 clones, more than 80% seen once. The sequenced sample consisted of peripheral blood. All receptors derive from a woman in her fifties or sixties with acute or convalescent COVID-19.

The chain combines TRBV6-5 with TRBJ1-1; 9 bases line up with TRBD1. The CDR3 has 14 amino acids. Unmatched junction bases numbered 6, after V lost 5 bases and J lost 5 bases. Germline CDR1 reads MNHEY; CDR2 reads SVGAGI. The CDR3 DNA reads TGTGCCAGCAGTCCAGGGACAGGGAGGACTGAAGCTTTCTTT. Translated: CASSPGTGRTEAFF.

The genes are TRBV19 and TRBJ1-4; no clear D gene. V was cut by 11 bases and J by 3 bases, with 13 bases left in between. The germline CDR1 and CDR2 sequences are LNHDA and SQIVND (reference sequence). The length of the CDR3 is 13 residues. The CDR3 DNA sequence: TGTGCCTCTTACGGTGCTGCTAATGAAAAACTGTTTTTT. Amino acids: CASYGAANEKLFF.

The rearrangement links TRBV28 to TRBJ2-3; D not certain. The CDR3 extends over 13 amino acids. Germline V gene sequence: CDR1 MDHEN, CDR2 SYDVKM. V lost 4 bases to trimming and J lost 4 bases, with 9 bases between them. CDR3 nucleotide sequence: TGTGCCAGCAGTTCCACTTCCTCAGATACGCAGTATTTT. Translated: CASSSTSSDTQYF.

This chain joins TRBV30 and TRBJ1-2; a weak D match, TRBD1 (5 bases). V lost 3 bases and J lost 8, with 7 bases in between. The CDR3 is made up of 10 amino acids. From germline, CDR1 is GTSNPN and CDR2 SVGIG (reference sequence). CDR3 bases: TGTGCCTGGAGGAAGGGGGGCTACACCTTC. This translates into CAWRKGGYTF.

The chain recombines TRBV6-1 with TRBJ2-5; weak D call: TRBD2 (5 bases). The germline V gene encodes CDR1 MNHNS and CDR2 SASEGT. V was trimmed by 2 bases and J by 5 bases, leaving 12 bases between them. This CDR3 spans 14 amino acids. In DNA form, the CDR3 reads TGTGCCAGCAGTGAATATGAGGGATGGGAGACCCAGTACTTC. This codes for CASSEYEGWETQYF.

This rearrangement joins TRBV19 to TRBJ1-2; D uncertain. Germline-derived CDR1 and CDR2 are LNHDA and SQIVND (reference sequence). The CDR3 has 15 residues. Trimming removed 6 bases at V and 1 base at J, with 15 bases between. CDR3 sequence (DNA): TGTGCCAGTAGCCCAACATGGGCAGTTAACTATGGCTACACCTTC. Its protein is CASSPTWAVNYGYTF.

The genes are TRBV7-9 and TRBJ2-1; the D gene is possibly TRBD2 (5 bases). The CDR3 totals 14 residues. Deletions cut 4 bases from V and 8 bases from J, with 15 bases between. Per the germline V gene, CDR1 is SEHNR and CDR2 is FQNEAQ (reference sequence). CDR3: CASSSARDLYEQFF. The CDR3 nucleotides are TGTGCCAGCAGCTCGGCACGGGATCTCTATGAGCAGTTCTTC.

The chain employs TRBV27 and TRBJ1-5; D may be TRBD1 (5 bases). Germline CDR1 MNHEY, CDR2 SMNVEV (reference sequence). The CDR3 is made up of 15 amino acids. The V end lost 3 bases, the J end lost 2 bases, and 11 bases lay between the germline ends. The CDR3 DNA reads TGTGCCAGCAGTTTGTCGGGGGTAGGCAATCAGCCCCAGCATTTT. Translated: CASSLSGVGNQPQHF.

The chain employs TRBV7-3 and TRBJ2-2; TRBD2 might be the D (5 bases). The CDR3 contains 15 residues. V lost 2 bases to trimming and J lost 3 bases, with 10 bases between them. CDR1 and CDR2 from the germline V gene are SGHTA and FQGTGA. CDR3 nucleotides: TGTGCCAGCAGCTTAGGAGGCAGCTACACCGGGGAGCTGTTTTTT. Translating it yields CASSLGGSYTGELFF.

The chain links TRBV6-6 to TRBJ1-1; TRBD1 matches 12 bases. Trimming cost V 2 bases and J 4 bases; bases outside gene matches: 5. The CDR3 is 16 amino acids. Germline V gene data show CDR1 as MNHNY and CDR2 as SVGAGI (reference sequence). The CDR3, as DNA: TGTGCCAGCAGTTACAGCATGGGACAGGGGGCCACTGAAGCTTTCTTT. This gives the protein CASSYSMGQGATEAFF.

DNA of the CDR3: TGTGCCAGCAGCCAAGGGAAGGGATGGACAGGACAAGCTTTCTTT. This sequence encodes CASSQGKGWTGQAFF. The gene calls are TRBV3-1 (or the pseudogene TRBV3-2) and TRBJ1-1; 7 nucleotides align to TRBD1. Germline CDR1 is LGHDT and CDR2 is YNNKEL (reference sequence). Germline trimming cut 1 base from V and 9 bases from J; bases unmatched to any gene: 11. The CDR3 spans 15 residues.

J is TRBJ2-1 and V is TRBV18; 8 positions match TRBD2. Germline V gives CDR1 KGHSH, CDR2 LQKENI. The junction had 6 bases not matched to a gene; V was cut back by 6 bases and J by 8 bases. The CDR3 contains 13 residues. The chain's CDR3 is CASSPGGADEQFF. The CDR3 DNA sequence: TGTGCCAGCTCTCCCGGGGGGGCGGATGAGCAGTTCTTC.

CDR3 sequence (DNA): TGTGCCAGTACCTCGTATCAGGGTGCAACTAATGAAAAACTGTTTTTT. Encoded protein: CASTSYQGATNEKLFF. The V call is TRBV27, the J call TRBJ1-4; tentative D call: TRBD1 (5 bases). The CDR3 covers 16 residues. Germline CDR1 and CDR2: MNHEY and SMNVEV (reference sequence). V was cut by 9 bases and J by 0 bases, with 17 bases left in between.

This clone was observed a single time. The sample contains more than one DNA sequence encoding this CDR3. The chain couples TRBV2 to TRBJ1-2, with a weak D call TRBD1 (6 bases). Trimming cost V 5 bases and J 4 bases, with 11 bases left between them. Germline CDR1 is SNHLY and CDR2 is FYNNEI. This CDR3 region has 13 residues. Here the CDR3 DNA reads TGTGCCAGCAGTTCGGACAGATCCTATGGCTACACCTTC. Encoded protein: CASSSDRSYGYTF. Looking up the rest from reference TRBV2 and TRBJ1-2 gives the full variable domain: EPEVTQTPSHQVTQMGQEVILRCVPISNHLYFYWYRQILGQKVEFLVSFYNNEISEKSEIFDDQFSVERPDGSNFTLKIRSTKLEDSAMYFCASSSDRSYGYTFGSGTRLTVV.

This CDR3 reads CASSEAAYEQYF. For the CDR3, the DNA is TGTGCCAGCAGCGAGGCGGCCTACGAGCAGTACTTC. The chain recombines TRBV7-9 with TRBJ2-7; D gene ambiguous. Trimming stripped 5 bases from V and 2 bases from J, with 7 bases between. In germline, CDR1 is SEHNR, CDR2 FQNEAQ (reference sequence). The CDR3 contains 12 residues.

The DNA for the CDR3 is TGTGTCAGAAGCTTAGCGCTAAGGACAGGGATACCTTTCGTCCCCCACGAGCAGTACTTC. Translated, it gives CVRSLALRTGIPFVPHEQYF. This chain links TRBV7-5 with TRBJ2-7; the table's D call, TRBD1, was not checked against the DNA. TRBV7-5 is a pseudogene segment. The CDR3 length is 20 residues.